This TCR beta chain was captured by sequencing in a study of blood T cell repertoires in COVID-19. Study-level background: Sources were T cells, B-cell-depleted T cells, or PBMCs; the material itself was cDNA or gDNA.

Here immunoSEQ multiplex PCR was the method, and the copy in TCRdb shows in-frame clones only, minus some. The repertoire holds some 130,000 clones, with 80% to 90% as singletons. Deletions cut 4 bases from V and 3 bases from J, with 15 bases between. The length of the CDR3 is 14 residues. Germline CDR1 GTSNPN, CDR2 SVGIG (reference sequence). Sequenced: PBMCs or T cells enriched from blood (not recorded which). The V call is TRBV30, the J call TRBJ1-2; D unresolved. The clonotype was recovered from a woman between 45 and 60 years old who had recovered from COVID-19. CDR3 sequence reads: CAWNLAGVDYGYTF. CDR3 DNA sequence: TGTGCCTGGAACTTAGCGGGCGTTGACTATGGCTACACCTTC.